Below, 24 T cell receptor beta chains from the same sample are listed, as sequenced in a study of T cell repertoires in cytomegalovirus infection. TCRdb reprocessed the reads via MiXCR and lists one record per CDR3 protein. Counted here are about 100,000 distinct CDR3 sequences, about 15% occurring once; the ten biggest clones make up approximately 8%. Material for sequencing was PBMCs. These receptors originate from a human donor in good health (CMV status not recorded). Some clones in this sample may be carry-over from other donors' samples.

This clonotype was recorded a few times. This chain links TRBV2 with TRBJ2-1, with a tentative D call TRBD1 (6 bases). The V and J ends lost 5 bases and 1 base respectively, with 9 bases between them. The CDR3 consists of 14 residues. Germline V lookup: CDR1 SNHLY, CDR2 FYNNEI. The CDR3 spells CASSPDRSYNEQFF. The DNA of the CDR3 is TGTGCCAGCAGTCCTGACAGGTCCTACAATGAGCAGTTCTTC.

J is TRBJ2-7 and V is TRBV6-1, with D unresolved. CDR3 size: 15 residues. Trimming cost V 3 bases and J 3 bases, with 15 bases left between them. Germline assignment: CDR1 MNHNS and CDR2 SASEGT. The CDR3 here is CASSEFPASFYEQYF. CDR3 DNA: TGTGCCAGCAGTGAGTTTCCTGCAAGCTTCTACGAGCAGTACTTC.

This clonotype has a handful of counts. V usage is TRBV2 and J usage is TRBJ2-7; D possibly matches TRBD1 or TRBD2 (5 bases each). The CDR3 sequence is 14 residues long. Trimming shortened V by 7 bases and J by 7 bases, and 20 bases separated the two germline ends. CDR1 SNHLY and CDR2 FYNNEI come from the germline V gene. The CDR3 nucleotides are TGTGCCAGCAATGAGGGGCGGTCCTACGGGGAGCAGTACTTC. It is translated as CASNEGRSYGEQYF.

The chain carries TRBV20-1 and TRBJ2-7; 8 nucleotides match TRBD1. CDR3 length: 15 amino acids. The germline V gene has CDR1 DFQATT and CDR2 SNEGSKA (reference sequence). Trimming took 4 bases from V and 1 from J; bases not matched to a gene: 9. In DNA, the CDR3 is TGCAGTGCTAAAGTGTTACAGGGGGTTTCCTACGAGCAGTACTTC. Translating it yields CSAKVLQGVSYEQYF.

The sample holds a few counts of this clonotype. The gene calls are TRBV29-1 and TRBJ2-3; 8 bases match TRBD2. Germline V lookup: CDR1 SQVTM, CDR2 ANQGSEA. Trimming cost V 4 bases and J 1 base; bases outside gene matches: 10. This CDR3 is 16 amino acids long. The CDR3 loop reads CSVGGSGAVGTDTQYF. As DNA, the CDR3 is TGCAGCGTTGGGGGTAGCGGGGCGGTTGGCACAGATACGCAGTATTTT.

This clonotype showed up many times. The V gene is TRBV7-2, the J gene TRBJ1-1; weak D call: TRBD1 (5 bases). V dropped 8 bases and J dropped 1 base, with 17 bases sitting between them. CDR1 is SGHTA and CDR2 is FQGNSA in the germline V gene. The CDR3 is made up of 15 amino acids. This chain's CDR3 is CASGTQGTKNTEAFF. In DNA, the CDR3 is TGTGCCAGCGGCACCCAAGGGACCAAGAACACTGAAGCTTTCTTT. The full variable domain, in which reference TRBV7-2 and TRBJ1-1 provide the parts outside the CDR3, is GAGVSQSPSNKVTEKGKDVELRCDPISGHTALYWYRQSLGQGLEFLIYFQGNSAPDKSGLPSDRFSAERTGGSVSTLTIQRTQQEDSAVYLCASGTQGTKNTEAFFGQGTRLTVV.

The chain links TRBV4-1 to TRBJ2-1, with D unresolved. There are 15 residues in the CDR3. The V and J ends lost 2 bases and 1 base respectively, with 9 bases between them. CDR1 and CDR2 from the germline V gene are MGHRA and YSYEKL. The CDR3 reads CASSQPDISYNEQFF. The CDR3 nucleotides read TGCGCCAGCAGCCAACCAGACATTTCCTACAATGAGCAGTTCTTC.

This clonotype appeared a few times. The chain carries TRBV7-3 and TRBJ2-5, with 12 bases fitting TRBD2. V gave up 0 bases and J gave up 3 bases; unmatched junction bases: 5. There are 17 residues in the CDR3. In germline, CDR1 is SGHTA, CDR2 FQGTGA. The CDR3 region has the DNA TGTGCCAGCAGCTTAACAGGAAGGACTAGCGGGGAAGAGACCCAGTACTTC. Translating it yields CASSLTGRTSGEETQYF.

This clonotype came up many times. This rearrangement joins TRBV7-2 to TRBJ2-7; D is ambiguous. Trimming pared 2 bases from V and 0 bases from J, leaving 8 bases between. The CDR3 is 14 residues long. CDR1 is SGHTA and CDR2 is FQGNSA in the germline V gene. For the CDR3, the DNA is TGTGCCAGCAGCTTAACCAGGAGCTCCTACGAGCAGTACTTC. Amino acid sequence: CASSLTRSSYEQYF. Variable domain in full (rest from reference TRBV7-2 and TRBJ2-7): GAGVSQSPSNKVTEKGKDVELRCDPISGHTALYWYRQSLGQGLEFLIYFQGNSAPDKSGLPSDRFSAERTGGSVSTLTIQRTQQEDSAVYLCASSLTRSSYEQYFGPGTRLTVT.

This clonotype turned up a few times. The chain recombines TRBV11-2 with TRBJ1-3; tentative D call: TRBD1 (5 bases). There are 14 residues in the CDR3. Looked up from germline, CDR1 is SGHAT and CDR2 is FQNNGV. V lost 5 bases, J lost 4 bases, and 12 bases lay in between. CDR3 sequence (DNA): TGTGCCAGCAGCCTAGGGGCTCTCGGAAACACCATATATTTT. Amino acids: CASSLGALGNTIYF.

This clonotype was recorded at least ten times. The rearrangement uses TRBV12-3 or TRBV12-4 and TRBJ1-3; the match to TRBD1 covers 10 bases. V was pared by 7 bases and J by 5 bases, with 14 bases of the junction left unmatched. The length of the CDR3 is 17 residues. The CDR3 protein is CASTFLPGQGNRNTIYF. The CDR3 DNA reads TGTGCCAGCACCTTCTTACCGGGACAGGGGAACAGAAACACCATATATTTT.

This clonotype was detected ten times or more. The V and J genes are TRBV5-4 and TRBJ2-3; 8 nucleotides line up with TRBD1. The CDR3 contains 14 residues. The V and J ends lost 5 bases and 1 base, in that order; junction bases with no gene match: 3. Germline-derived CDR1 and CDR2 are SGHNT and YYREEE (reference sequence). The CDR3 nucleotides read TGTGCCAGCAGTTCGGGACAGGGCACAGATACGCAGTATTTT. It codes for CASSSGQGTDTQYF.

This rearrangement joins TRBV28 to TRBJ1-4; D gene ambiguous. The germline CDR1 and CDR2 sequences are MDHEN and SYDVKM. CDR3 size: 11 residues. Trimming took off 5 bases at V and 7 bases at J, with 5 bases between the two ends. CDR3 in DNA: TGTGCCAGCAGTAGAGGTGAAAAACTGTTTTTT. It translates to CASSRGEKLFF.

The rearrangement uses TRBV11-2 and TRBJ1-1; TRBD1 might be the D (6 bases). V was pared by 1 base and J by 8 bases, with 11 bases between. The length of the CDR3 is 13 residues. Germline V gene sequence: CDR1 SGHAT, CDR2 FQNNGV. This CDR3 reads CASSLASGEEAFF. DNA for the CDR3: TGTGCCAGCAGCTTAGCGTCAGGGGAAGAAGCTTTCTTT.

In this sample, this clonotype turned up many times. DNA of the CDR3: TGTGCCAGCAGCAGCCGGACAGGGGGGGACATTCAGTACTTC. It encodes CASSSRTGGDIQYF. J is TRBJ2-4 and V is TRBV7-2; 10 bases are shared with TRBD1. The J segment lost 8 bases and the V segment lost 5 bases, leaving 6 bases of the junction unmatched. Germline V CDR1 and CDR2: SGHTA, FQGNSA. CDR3 length equals 14 residues.

This rearrangement joins TRBV6-5 to TRBJ2-3; 8 bases are shared with TRBD2. Looked up from germline, CDR1 is MNHEY and CDR2 is SVGAGI. Unmatched junction bases numbered 9, after V lost 0 bases and J lost 4 bases. The CDR3 runs to 17 residues. The CDR3 DNA sequence: TGTGCCAGCAGTTACTCCATCGGGGGGGCCGGCGCAGATACGCAGTATTTT. It specifies CASSYSIGGAGADTQYF.

The gene calls are TRBV7-2 and TRBJ2-7, with D perhaps matching TRBD1 or TRBD2 (6 bases each). Germline V gives CDR1 SGHTA, CDR2 FQGNSA. Trimming left V 5 bases short and J 0 bases short, with 17 bases between. The CDR3 is made up of 16 amino acids. The CDR3 nucleotides read TGTGCCAGCAGCGAGTTAGGGGGGCGTCCCTCCTACGAGCAGTACTTC. It encodes CASSELGGRPSYEQYF. Combining the CDR3 with reference TRBV7-2 and TRBJ2-7 gives the whole variable domain GAGVSQSPSNKVTEKGKDVELRCDPISGHTALYWYRQSLGQGLEFLIYFQGNSAPDKSGLPSDRFSAERTGGSVSTLTIQRTQQEDSAVYLCASSELGGRPSYEQYFGPGTRLTVT.

This clonotype has just a few counts. The V call is TRBV10-3, the J call TRBJ1-6, with D possibly TRBD1 on 6 matching bases. CDR3 length: 16 amino acids. The V gene's germline CDR1 is ENHRY and CDR2 SYGVKD. V was pared by 3 bases and J by 6 bases, with 15 bases between. CDR3 bases: TGTGCCATCAGTGACCCCCCAGGGGCCCTTAATTCACCCCTCCACTTT. Amino acid sequence: CAISDPPGALNSPLHF.

This clonotype was seen many times. The V gene is TRBV10-3, the J gene TRBJ1-1; no clear D. The V and J ends lost 7 bases and 4 bases respectively, with 13 bases between them. CDR3 length: 13 amino acids. CDR1 and CDR2 (germline): ENHRY, SYGVKD. CDR3 bases: TGTGCCATCACACTGGGTCGTGGCACTGAAGCTTTCTTT. Protein product: CAITLGRGTEAFF.

V and J are TRBV11-2 and TRBJ1-1; no reliable D call. The CDR3 consists of 14 residues. V shed 4 bases and J shed 7 bases, with 16 bases lying between them. Germline loops: CDR1 SGHAT, CDR2 FQNNGV. The CDR3 spells CASSSLLRTREAFF. CDR3 coding DNA: TGTGCCAGCAGCTCATTACTCCGGACGCGTGAAGCTTTCTTT.

A few counts support this clonotype. The rearrangement joins TRBV29-1 to TRBJ2-7; perhaps TRBD2 as D (5 bases). The V end lost 4 bases, the J end lost 3 bases, and 13 bases lay between the germline ends. This CDR3 spans 13 amino acids. Germline V gene data show CDR1 as SQVTM and CDR2 as ANQGSEA. The CDR3 spells CSVGGHTGYEQYF. The CDR3 DNA reads as TGCAGCGTTGGCGGGCACACGGGCTACGAGCAGTACTTC.

A few counts support this clonotype. The rearrangement links TRBV20-1 to TRBJ2-7; 8 nucleotides align to TRBD1. V shed 6 bases, J shed 2 bases, and the junction held 3 bases outside the gene matches. The V gene's germline CDR1 is DFQATT and CDR2 SNEGSKA (reference sequence). The CDR3 covers 12 residues. The CDR3 protein is CSALTGAYEQYF. The CDR3 DNA follows: TGCAGTGCCTTGACAGGGGCCTACGAGCAGTACTTC.

V is TRBV7-4 and J is TRBJ2-3; D possibly corresponds to TRBD1 (5 bases). In germline, CDR1 is SGHVT, CDR2 SQSDAQ. The CDR3 is 12 residues long. The CDR3 loop is CAVGHLPDTQYF. DNA for the CDR3: TGTGCAGTGGGGCATCTGCCAGATACGCAGTATTTT.

This clonotype was counted many times. The genes are TRBV7-9 and TRBJ1-2; TRBD1 is a possible D gene (5 bases). Trimming pared 5 bases from V and 8 bases from J, leaving 9 bases between. Germline lookup yields CDR1 SEHNR and CDR2 FQNEAQ (reference sequence). The CDR3 covers 11 residues. CDR3 coding DNA: TGTGCCAGCAGCGCAGGGCAGGGCTACACCTTC. Translated: CASSAGQGYTF.